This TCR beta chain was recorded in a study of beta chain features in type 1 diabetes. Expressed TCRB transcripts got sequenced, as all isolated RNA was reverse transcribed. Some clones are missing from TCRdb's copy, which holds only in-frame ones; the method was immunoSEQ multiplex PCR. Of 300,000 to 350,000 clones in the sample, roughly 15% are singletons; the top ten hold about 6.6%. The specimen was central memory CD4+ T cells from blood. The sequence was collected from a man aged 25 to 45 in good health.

In nucleotides, the CDR3 is TGTGCCTGGAGTGTCGGGGGGACAGCTGTTGAAAAACTGTTTTTT. Translation gives CAWSVGGTAVEKLFF. V and J are TRBV30 and TRBJ1-4, with 7 bases matching TRBD1. Germline V gene data show CDR1 as GTSNPN and CDR2 as SVGIG (reference sequence). The CDR3 spans 15 residues. V dropped 0 bases and J dropped 7; count of bases not matched to a gene: 8.